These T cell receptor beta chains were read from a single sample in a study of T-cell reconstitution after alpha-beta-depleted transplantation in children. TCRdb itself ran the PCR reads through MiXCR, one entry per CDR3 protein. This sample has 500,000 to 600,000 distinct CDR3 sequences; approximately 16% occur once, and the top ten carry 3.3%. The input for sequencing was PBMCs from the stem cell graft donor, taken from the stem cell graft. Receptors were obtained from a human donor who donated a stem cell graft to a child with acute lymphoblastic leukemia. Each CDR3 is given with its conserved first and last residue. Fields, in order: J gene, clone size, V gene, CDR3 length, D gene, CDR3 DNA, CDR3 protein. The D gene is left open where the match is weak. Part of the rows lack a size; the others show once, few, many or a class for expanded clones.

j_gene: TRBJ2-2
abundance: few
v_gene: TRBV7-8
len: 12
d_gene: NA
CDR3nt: TGTGCCAGCAGCCGAGATGTTCGGGAGCTGTTTTTT
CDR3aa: CASSRDVRELFF

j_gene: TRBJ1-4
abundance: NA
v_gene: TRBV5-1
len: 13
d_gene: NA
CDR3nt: TGCGCCAGCGGGGGCCTTCTTAATGAAAAACTGTTTTTT
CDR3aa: CASGGLLNEKLFF

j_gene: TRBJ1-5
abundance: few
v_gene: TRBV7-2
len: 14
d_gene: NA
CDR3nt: TGTGCCAGCAGCTTATCGGGGGGTTTTCAGCCCCAGCATTTT
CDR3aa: CASSLSGGFQPQHF

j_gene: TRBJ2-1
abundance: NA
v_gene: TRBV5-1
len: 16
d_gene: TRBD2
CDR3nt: TGCGCCAGCGCGAAGGAAGAGCGGGGGGTCTACAATGAGCAGTTCTTC
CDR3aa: CASAKEERGVYNEQFF

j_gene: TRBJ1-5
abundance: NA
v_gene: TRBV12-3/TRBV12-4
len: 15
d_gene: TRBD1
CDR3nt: TGTGCCAGCAGTCCGACCGACAGGGGCGGTCAGCCCCAGCATTTT
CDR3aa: CASSPTDRGGQPQHF

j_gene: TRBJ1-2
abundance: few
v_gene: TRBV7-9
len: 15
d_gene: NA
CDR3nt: TGTGCCAGCAGCTTAGTCGGCAGTTTGAACTATGGCTACACCTTC
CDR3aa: CASSLVGSLNYGYTF

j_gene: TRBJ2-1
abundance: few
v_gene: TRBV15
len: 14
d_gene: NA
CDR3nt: TGTGCCACCAGCAGAGACAGGGGTGCCGGAGAGCAGTTCTTC
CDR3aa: CATSRDRGAGEQFF

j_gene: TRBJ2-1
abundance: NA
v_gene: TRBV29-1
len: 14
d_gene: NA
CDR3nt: TGCAGCCCTCTAGCTCCGCCGTCCTACAATGAGCAGTTCTTC
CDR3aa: CSPLAPPSYNEQFF

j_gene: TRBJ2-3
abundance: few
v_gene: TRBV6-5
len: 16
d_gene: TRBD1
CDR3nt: TGTGCCAGCAGTTACCCGGGGACAGGGGGCTCAGATACGCAGTATTTT
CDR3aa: CASSYPGTGGSDTQYF

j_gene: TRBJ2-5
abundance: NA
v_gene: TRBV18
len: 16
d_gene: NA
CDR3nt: TGTGCCAGCTCACCAATGCGTCCGCGGGCTCAAGAGACCCAGTACTTC
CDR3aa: CASSPMRPRAQETQYF

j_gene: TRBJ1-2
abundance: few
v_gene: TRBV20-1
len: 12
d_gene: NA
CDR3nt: TGCAGTGCTAGCCGGGACGGTGGAGGCTACACCTTC
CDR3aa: CSASRDGGGYTF

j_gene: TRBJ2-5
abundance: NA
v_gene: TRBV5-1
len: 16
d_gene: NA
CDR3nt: TGCGCCAGCAGCCGGCAGGGGACGGGGCTCCAAGAGACCCAGTACTTC
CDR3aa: CASSRQGTGLQETQYF

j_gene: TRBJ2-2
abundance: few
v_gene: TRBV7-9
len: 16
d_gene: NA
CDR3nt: TGTGCCAGCAGCTTCCCCAAAACGACCAACACCGGGGAGCTGTTTTTT
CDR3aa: CASSFPKTTNTGELFF

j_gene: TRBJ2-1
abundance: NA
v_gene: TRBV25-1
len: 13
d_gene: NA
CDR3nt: TGTGCCAGCAGTGAATCCGGGGTGGATGAGCAGTTCTTC
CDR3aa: CASSESGVDEQFF

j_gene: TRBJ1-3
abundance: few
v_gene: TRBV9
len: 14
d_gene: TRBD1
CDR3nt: TGTGCCAGCAGCCCCCCGACAGGGGGAAACACCATATATTTT
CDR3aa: CASSPPTGGNTIYF

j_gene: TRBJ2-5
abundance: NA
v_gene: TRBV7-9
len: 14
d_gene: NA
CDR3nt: TGTGCCAGCAGCTTTTGGTCTACTCAAGAGACCCAGTACTTC
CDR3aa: CASSFWSTQETQYF

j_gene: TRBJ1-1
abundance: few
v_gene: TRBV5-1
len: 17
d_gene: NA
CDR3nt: TGCGCCAGCAGTCGGGGCCCCTCAGAGGGCAGGAACACTGAAGCTTTCTTT
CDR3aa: CASSRGPSEGRNTEAFF

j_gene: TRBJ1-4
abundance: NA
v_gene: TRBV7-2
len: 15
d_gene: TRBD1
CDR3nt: TGTGCCAGCAGCTATCAGGGGGGATTGGGTGAAAAACTGTTTTTT
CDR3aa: CASSYQGGLGEKLFF

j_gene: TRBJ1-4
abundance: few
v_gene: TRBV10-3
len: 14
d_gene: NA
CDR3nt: TGTGCCATCAGGGGGGACGGCCTTAATGAAAAACTGTTTTTT
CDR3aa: CAIRGDGLNEKLFF

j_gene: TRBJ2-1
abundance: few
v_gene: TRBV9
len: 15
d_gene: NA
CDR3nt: TGTGCCAGCAGCGTAGGTTCGGAGCCAAACAATGAGCAGTTCTTC
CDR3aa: CASSVGSEPNNEQFF

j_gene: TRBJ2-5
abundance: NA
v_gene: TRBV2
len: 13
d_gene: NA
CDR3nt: TGTGCAAGCACGGTCCGGCGGGGAGAGACCCAGTACTTC
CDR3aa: CASTVRRGETQYF

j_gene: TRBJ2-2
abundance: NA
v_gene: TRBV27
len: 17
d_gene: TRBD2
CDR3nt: TGTGCCAGCATGGTGTTTGGGGGAGGGAGCAACACCGGGGAGCTGTTTTTT
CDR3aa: CASMVFGGGSNTGELFF

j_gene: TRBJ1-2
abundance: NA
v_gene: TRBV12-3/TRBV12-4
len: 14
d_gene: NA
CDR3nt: TGTGCCAGCACCTCCCTGTCGGGAAACTATGGCTACACCTTC
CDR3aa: CASTSLSGNYGYTF

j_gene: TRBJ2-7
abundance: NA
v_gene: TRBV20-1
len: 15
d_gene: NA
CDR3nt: TGCAGTGCGCGACCTGCCGGGACTTCCTACTACGAGCAGTACTTC
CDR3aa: CSARPAGTSYYEQYF

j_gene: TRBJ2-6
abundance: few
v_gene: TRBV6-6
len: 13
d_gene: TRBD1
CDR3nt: TGTGCCAGCAGTCAGACAGGGTCCAACGTCCTGACTTTC
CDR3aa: CASSQTGSNVLTF

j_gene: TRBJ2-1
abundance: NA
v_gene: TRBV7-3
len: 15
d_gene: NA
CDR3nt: TGTGCCAGCAGCTTACGAGGGCCCGGGTACAATGAGCAGTTCTTC
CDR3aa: CASSLRGPGYNEQFF

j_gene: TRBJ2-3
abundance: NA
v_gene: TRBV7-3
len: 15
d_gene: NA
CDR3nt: TGTGCCAGCAGCGTCTACTCAGGCTTAACAGATACGCAGTATTTT
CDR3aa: CASSVYSGLTDTQYF

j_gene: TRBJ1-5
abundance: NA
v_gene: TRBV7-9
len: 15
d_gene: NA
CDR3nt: TGTGCCAGCAGCTTAGCTCAGGGAAGCAATCAGCCCCAGCATTTT
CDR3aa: CASSLAQGSNQPQHF

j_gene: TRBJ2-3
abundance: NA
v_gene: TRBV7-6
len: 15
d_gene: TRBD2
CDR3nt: TGTGCCAGCAGCTACGGGACTAGCAGGGCAGATACGCAGTATTTT
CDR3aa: CASSYGTSRADTQYF

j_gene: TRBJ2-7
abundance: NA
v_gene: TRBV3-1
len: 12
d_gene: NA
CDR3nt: TGTGCCAGCAGTCGAATCTCCTACGAGCAGTACTTC
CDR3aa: CASSRISYEQYF

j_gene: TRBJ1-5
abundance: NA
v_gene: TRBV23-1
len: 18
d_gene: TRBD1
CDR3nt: TGCGCCAGCAGTCACCGGGACAGGGAAATCTGTAGCAATCAGCCCCAGCATTTT
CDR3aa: CASSHRDREICSNQPQHF

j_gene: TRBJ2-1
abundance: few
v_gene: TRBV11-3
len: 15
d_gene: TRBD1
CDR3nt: TGTGCCAGCAGCTTGACAGGGGGCATCTTAGATGAGCAGTTCTTC
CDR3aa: CASSLTGGILDEQFF

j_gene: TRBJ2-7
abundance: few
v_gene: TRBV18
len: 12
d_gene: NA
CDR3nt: TGTGCCAGCTCACAATACTCCTACGAGCAGTACTTC
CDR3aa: CASSQYSYEQYF

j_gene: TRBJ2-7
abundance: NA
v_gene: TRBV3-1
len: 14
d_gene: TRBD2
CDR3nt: TGTGCCAGCAGCCGTAGCGGGAGTAGGCCCGAGCAGTACTTC
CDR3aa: CASSRSGSRPEQYF

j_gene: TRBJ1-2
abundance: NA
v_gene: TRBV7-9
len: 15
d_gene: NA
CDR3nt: TGTGCCAGCATTCCCCTAACTGAACTCTCCTATGGCTACACCTTC
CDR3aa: CASIPLTELSYGYTF

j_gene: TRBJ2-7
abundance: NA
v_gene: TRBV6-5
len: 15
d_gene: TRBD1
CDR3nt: TGTGCCAGCAGTTACTCGGACAGGGGGCTCTACGAGCAGTACTTC
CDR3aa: CASSYSDRGLYEQYF

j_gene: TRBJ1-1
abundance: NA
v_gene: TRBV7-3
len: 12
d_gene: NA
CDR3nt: TGTGCCAGCAGCTTACTAGGAGGCGAAGCTTTCTTT
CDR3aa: CASSLLGGEAFF

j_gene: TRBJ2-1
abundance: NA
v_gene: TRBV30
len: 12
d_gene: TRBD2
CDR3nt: TGTGCCTGGAGTGTAGCGGGGAATGAGCAGTTCTTC
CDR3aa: CAWSVAGNEQFF

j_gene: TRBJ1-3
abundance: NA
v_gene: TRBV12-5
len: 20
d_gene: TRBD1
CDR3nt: TGTGCTAGTGGTTTGGGGAGACAGGGGCTCCGACTTAGGTCTGGAAACACCATATATTTT
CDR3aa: CASGLGRQGLRLRSGNTIYF

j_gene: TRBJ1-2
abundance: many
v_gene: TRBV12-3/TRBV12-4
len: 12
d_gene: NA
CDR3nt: TGTGCCAGCAGTCCAGGATCCTATGGCTACACCTTC
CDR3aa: CASSPGSYGYTF

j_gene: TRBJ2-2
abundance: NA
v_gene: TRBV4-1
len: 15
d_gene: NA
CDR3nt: TGCGCCAGCAGCCAAGAAGGGGGAAAGGCCGGGGAGCTGTTTTTT
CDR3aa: CASSQEGGKAGELFF

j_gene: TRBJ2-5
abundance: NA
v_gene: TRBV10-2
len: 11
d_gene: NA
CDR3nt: TGCGCCAGCAGCCAAGGGAACACCCAGTACTTC
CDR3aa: CASSQGNTQYF

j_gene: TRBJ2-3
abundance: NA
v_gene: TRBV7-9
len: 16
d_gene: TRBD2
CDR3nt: TGTGCCAGCAGCCTTACCTTCAGCGGGAGGTCAGATACGCAGTATTTT
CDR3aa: CASSLTFSGRSDTQYF

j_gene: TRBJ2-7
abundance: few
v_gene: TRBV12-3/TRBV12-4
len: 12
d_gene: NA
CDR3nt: TGTGCCAGCAGTTCCGACGTAAACGAGCAGTACTTC
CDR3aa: CASSSDVNEQYF

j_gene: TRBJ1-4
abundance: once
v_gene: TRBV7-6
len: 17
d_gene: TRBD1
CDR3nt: TGTGCCAGCAGCTTAGACCCCCGGGACAGCCTTAATGAAAAACTGTTTTTT
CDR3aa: CASSLDPRDSLNEKLFF

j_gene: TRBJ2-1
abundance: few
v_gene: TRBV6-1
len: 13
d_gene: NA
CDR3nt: TGTGCCAGCAGGACCCTGGGCAGCAATGAGCAGTTCTTC
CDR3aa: CASRTLGSNEQFF

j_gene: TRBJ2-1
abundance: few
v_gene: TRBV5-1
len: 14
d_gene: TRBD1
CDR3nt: TGCGCCAGCAGTTTCGGGACAGGGAACACGGAGCAGTTCTTC
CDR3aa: CASSFGTGNTEQFF

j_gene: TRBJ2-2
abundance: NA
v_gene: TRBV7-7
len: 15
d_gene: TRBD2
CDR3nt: TGTGCCAGCAGCTTCGGGCTAGCGGGATCAGGGGAGCTGTTTTTT
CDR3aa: CASSFGLAGSGELFF

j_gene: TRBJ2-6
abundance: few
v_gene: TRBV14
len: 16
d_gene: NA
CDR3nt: TGTGCCAGCAGCCATCGACCCCTCTCTGGGGCCAACGTCCTGACTTTC
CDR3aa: CASSHRPLSGANVLTF

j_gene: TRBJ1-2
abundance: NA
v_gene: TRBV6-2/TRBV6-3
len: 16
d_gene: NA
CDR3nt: TGTGCCAGCATTCTCCTCCCCTACTCGACTAACTATGGCTACACCTTC
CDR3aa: CASILLPYSTNYGYTF

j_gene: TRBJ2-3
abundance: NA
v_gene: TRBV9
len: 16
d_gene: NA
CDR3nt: TGTGCCAGCAGCCTGAGGGGGGAAAGAGGCACAGATCCGCAGTATTTT
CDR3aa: CASSLRGERGTDPQYF

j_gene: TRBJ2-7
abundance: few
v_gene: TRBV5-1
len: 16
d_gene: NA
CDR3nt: TGCGCCAGCAGCTTGGGGGACCTTGATCGAAGTTACGAGCAGTACTTC
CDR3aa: CASSLGDLDRSYEQYF

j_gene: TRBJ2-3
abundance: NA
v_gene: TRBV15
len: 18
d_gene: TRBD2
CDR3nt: TGTGCCACCAGCAGCAGGCTAGCGGGAGGGCCATATTCAGATACGCAGTATTTT
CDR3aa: CATSSRLAGGPYSDTQYF

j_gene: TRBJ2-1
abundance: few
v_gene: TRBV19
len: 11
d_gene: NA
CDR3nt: TGTGCCGTTGGGGGGGCCTGGGAGCAGTTCTTC
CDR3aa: CAVGGAWEQFF

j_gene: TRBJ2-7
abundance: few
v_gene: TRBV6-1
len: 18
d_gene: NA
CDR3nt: TGTGCCAGCAAGGGACCGCTTGGGATGGAGACACCTCTCTACGAGCAGTACTTC
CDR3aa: CASKGPLGMETPLYEQYF